These 20 T cell receptor beta chains were sequenced from one sample in a study of blood T cells in healthy people across ages. Using a J-beta primer mix together with a sample-barcoded 5' primer, a second PCR was run for roughly 7 to 12 cycles. TCRdb re-called the 5' RACE reads through MiXCR, storing one row per CDR3 protein. The table records 950,000 to 1,200,000 distinct CDR3 sequences, under 40% of them present only once. Sequences were obtained from blood. These receptors were obtained from a young man in good health.

The V gene is TRBV30, the J gene TRBJ2-6; D not certain. Germline lookup yields CDR1 GTSNPN and CDR2 SVGIG (reference sequence). The V end was cut by 2 bases, the J end by 2 bases, with 16 bases between. The length of the CDR3 is 17 residues. The CDR3 protein is CAWSFGKMSTGANVLTF. The CDR3 nucleotides are TGTGCCTGGAGTTTTGGCAAGATGAGCACTGGGGCCAACGTCCTGACTTTC.

About this clonotype itself: Compared with germline, one end of the junction differs, possibly owing to a read error. V usage is TRBV10-3 and J usage is TRBJ2-1, with 11 bases matching TRBD1. This CDR3 is 15 amino acids long. Germline V CDR1 and CDR2: ENHRY, SYGVKD. CDR3 nucleotide sequence: TGTGCCATCACCGACGGACAGGGGGCCTACAATGAGCGGTACTTC. Protein: CAITDGQGAYNERYF.

The chain combines TRBV7-6 with TRBJ2-5; possible D gene TRBD1, 5 bases. V was clipped by 4 bases and J by 11 bases, with 29 bases between them. The length of the CDR3 is 17 residues. The germline gives CDR1 SGHVS, CDR2 FNYEAQ. The CDR3 bases are TGTGCCAGCAGCTGGAAGCACCAGGGATCGCGTTACAATGAGCAGTACTTC. Translating it yields CASSWKHQGSRYNEQYF.

This clonotype was recorded a few times. The chain links TRBV20-1 to TRBJ2-7, with D unclear. This CDR3 region has 15 residues. Germline assignment: CDR1 DFQATT and CDR2 SNEGSKA (reference sequence). Trimming pared 0 bases from V and 0 bases from J, leaving 12 bases between. The CDR3: CSARDGSESSYEQYF. The DNA for the CDR3 is TGCAGTGCTAGAGATGGGTCGGAGAGCTCCTACGAGCAGTACTTC.

This clonotype occurred many times. CDR3 nucleotides: TGCAGCGTTGAAATAGCCGACAGACCCTATGGCTACACCTTC. It codes for CSVEIADRPYGYTF. The chain has TRBV29-1 and TRBJ1-2; possibly TRBD1 for D (5 bases). Germline V lookup: CDR1 SQVTM, CDR2 ANQGSEA. This CDR3 comprises 14 residues. The V and J ends lost 2 bases and 4 bases respectively, with 14 bases between them.

This clonotype was seen a few times. The chain couples TRBV29-1 to TRBJ2-2, with D uncertain. The V end was cut by 7 bases, the J end by 6 bases, with 21 bases between. The CDR3 contains 15 residues. CDR1 and CDR2 (germline): SQVTM, ANQGSEA. The CDR3 region is CSGRTSSAIAGELFF. DNA for the CDR3: TGCAGCGGCAGAACTTCGTCAGCTATCGCCGGGGAGCTGTTTTTT.

The chain links TRBV4-2 to TRBJ1-2; D remains ambiguous. Trimming shortened V by 5 bases and J by 4 bases, and 20 bases separated the two germline ends. CDR3 length: 16 residues. Germline V CDR1 and CDR2: LGHNA, YNFKEQ. The CDR3 spells CASSIPGGGMSYGYTF. Here the CDR3 DNA reads TGTGCCAGCAGCATACCCGGCGGCGGGATGAGCTATGGCTACACCTTC.

This clonotype was seen only a few times. CDR3 nucleotides: TGTGCCAGCAGTGCCTATACGGTTAGCAATCAGCCCCAGCATTTT. Its protein product is CASSAYTVSNQPQHF. V gene TRBV6-1 combines with J gene TRBJ1-5, with D uncertain. CDR1 and CDR2 from the germline V gene are MNHNS and SASEGT. V lost 4 bases and J 0 bases, leaving 10 bases between the germline ends. The CDR3 runs to 15 residues.

The rearrangement uses TRBV20-1 and TRBJ2-5; tentatively, D is TRBD1 or TRBD2 (5 bases each). Trimming stripped 2 bases from V and 0 bases from J, with 16 bases between. Germline V lookup: CDR1 DFQATT, CDR2 SNEGSKA (reference sequence). CDR3 length: 16 residues. CDR3 nucleotides: TGCAGTGCTAGAAGTGACGGGGCCAGGTACCAAGAGACCCAGTACTTC. Translated, it gives CSARSDGARYQETQYF.

This clonotype showed up just a few times. The genes are TRBV12-3 or TRBV12-4 and TRBJ2-1; 7 bases line up with TRBD2. V dropped 3 bases and J dropped 6; count of bases not matched to a gene: 2. This CDR3 is 13 amino acids long. The CDR3 loop reads CASSFIAGNEQFF. The CDR3 DNA reads TGTGCCAGCAGTTTCATAGCGGGCAATGAGCAGTTCTTC.

About this clonotype itself: A clone one base away is much larger, so this may be a read error. The chain employs TRBV24-1 and TRBJ2-3, with a possible D match to TRBD2 (6 bases). CDR3 length: 15 amino acids. Germline CDR1 reads KGHDR; CDR2 reads SFDVKD. CDR3 loop: CAASDTRDLLDTQYF. CDR3 DNA sequence: TGTGCCGCCAGTGATACCCGGGACTTACTAGATACGCAGTATTTT.

The V gene is TRBV4-1, the J gene TRBJ1-6; possibly TRBD1 for D (6 bases). The CDR3 runs 18 residues. CDR1 and CDR2 (germline): MGHRA, YSYEKL. Trimming took 2 bases from V and 5 from J, leaving 19 bases between them. The CDR3 coding sequence is TGCGCCAGCAGCCAACAAACCCCGAGGGACACCAATAATTCACCCCTCCACTTT. It translates to CASSQQTPRDTNNSPLHF.

There are a few counts of this clonotype. The chain employs TRBV20-1 and TRBJ2-3, with 13 bases lining up with TRBD2. The germline V gene has CDR1 DFQATT and CDR2 SNEGSKA (reference sequence). CDR3 length: 17 amino acids. V lost 6 bases and J lost 2; bases outside the gene matches: 11. The CDR3 DNA follows: TGCAGTGCAAGCCGGACTAGCGGGGGACGATTCACAGATACGCAGTATTTT. Translation: CSASRTSGGRFTDTQYF.

The chain links TRBV20-1 to TRBJ2-1; D is possibly TRBD1 (5 bases). The last part of the DNA fits TRBJ2-7 better; the J call may be wrong. The length of the CDR3 is 14 residues. CDR1 DFQATT and CDR2 SNEGSKA come from the germline V gene (reference sequence). CDR3 in amino acids: CSAPDTSSYNEQYF. The DNA of the CDR3 is TGCAGTGCTCCGGACACCAGCTCCTACAATGAGCAGTACTTC.

This clonotype has a single count. V gene TRBV7-2 combines with J gene TRBJ2-1, with 11 bases aligning to TRBD2. CDR1 SGHTA and CDR2 FQGNSA come from the germline V gene. The CDR3 is 15 residues long. Trimming cost V 8 bases and J 4 bases; bases outside gene matches: 7. The CDR3 nucleotides read TGTGCCAGCGGGAGGGGGACTAGCGGTTACAATGAGCAGTTCTTC. Translation gives CASGRGTSGYNEQFF. Full variable domain (remainder filled in from reference TRBV7-2 and TRBJ2-1): GAGVSQSPSNKVTEKGKDVELRCDPISGHTALYWYRQSLGQGLEFLIYFQGNSAPDKSGLPSDRFSAERTGGSVSTLTIQRTQQEDSAVYLCASGRGTSGYNEQFFGPGTRLTVL.

This clonotype has a handful of counts. The chain uses TRBV2 and TRBJ1-5; possible D gene TRBD1, 6 bases. V was pared by 5 bases and J by 9 bases, with 20 bases between. There are 15 residues in the CDR3. Germline loops: CDR1 SNHLY, CDR2 FYNNEI. The CDR3 DNA follows: TGTGCCAGCAGTTCCTTACAGGGAAGAGGGGCGCCCCAGCATTTT. It yields the protein CASSSLQGRGAPQHF. Filled out from reference TRBV2 and TRBJ1-5, the complete variable domain reads EPEVTQTPSHQVTQMGQEVILRCVPISNHLYFYWYRQILGQKVEFLVSFYNNEISEKSEIFDDQFSVERPDGSNFTLKIRSTKLEDSAMYFCASSSLQGRGAPQHFGDGTRLSIL.

The J gene is TRBJ2-1, the V gene TRBV6-2 or TRBV6-3, with 10 bases matching TRBD2. The germline gives CDR1 MNHEY, CDR2 SVGEGT. The V segment lost 0 bases and the J segment 7 bases; nucleotides outside the gene matches: 6. The CDR3 is 16 amino acids. The CDR3 spells CASSYSKRGGSNEQFF. DNA for the CDR3: TGTGCCAGCAGTTACTCGAAGCGGGGGGGGAGTAATGAGCAGTTCTTC.

The V gene is TRBV12-5, the J gene TRBJ2-1; D remains ambiguous. The germline V gene has CDR1 LGHNT and CDR2 FRNRAP. The CDR3 loop spans 13 amino acids. With 4 bases removed from V and 4 bases from J, the gap between germline ends came to 8 bases. CDR3 sequence: CASGSPLYNEQFF. The CDR3 DNA sequence: TGTGCTAGTGGTTCGCCTCTATACAATGAGCAGTTCTTC.

The chain employs TRBV5-6 and TRBJ2-1; possibly TRBD1 for D (5 bases). Germline V gene lookup returns CDR1 SGHDT and CDR2 YYEEEE. The CDR3 has 15 amino acids. Trimming removed 4 bases from V and 7 bases from J, with 18 bases in between. CDR3 nucleotide sequence: TGTGCCAGCAGCCTTATCGGTCAACAGGCGAATGAGCAGTTCTTC. It codes for CASSLIGQQANEQFF.

The count of this clonotype is one. The CDR3 DNA sequence: TGTGCCAGCAGCATCAGGGATCACTTTTTTTACGAGCAGTACTTC. This gives the protein CASSIRDHFFYEQYF. The chain couples TRBV6-1 to TRBJ2-7; D possibly corresponds to TRBD1 (5 bases). Per germline, CDR1 MNHNS and CDR2 SASEGT. V was pared by 6 bases and J by 4 bases, with 19 bases between. This CDR3 has 15 amino acids.